Below, 2 T cell receptor beta chains from the same sample are listed, as sequenced in a study of identical twins. MiXCR, run by TCRdb on the 5' RACE reads, gives a single entry per CDR3 protein. This table has 400,000 to 500,000 distinct CDR3 sequences, under 20% appearing once. Sequencing was performed on naive T cells sorted from blood. The source of these receptors is a man aged 45-60 years in good health.

This clonotype has a count of ten or more. The genes are TRBV5-1 and TRBJ2-5; D gene uncertain. This CDR3 contains 14 residues. Trimming left V 5 bases short and J 0 bases short, with 11 bases between. CDR1 is SGHRS and CDR2 is YFSETQ in the germline V gene. The DNA of the CDR3 is TGCGCCAGCAGATCATCGGGTTACCAAGAGACCCAGTACTTC. Translated: CASRSSGYQETQYF. The variable domain in full, with the rest retrieved from reference TRBV5-1 and TRBJ2-5, is KAGVTQTPRYLIKTRGQQVTLSCSPISGHRSVSWYQQTPGQGLQFLFEYFSETQRNKGNFPGRFSGRQFSNSRSEMNVSTLELGDSALYLCASRSSGYQETQYFGPGTRLLVL.

This clonotype came up a few times. This CDR3 is CASSLQGTGGGYTF. The DNA for the CDR3 is TGTGCCAGCAGCTTGCAGGGGACAGGAGGAGGCTACACCTTC. The chain uses TRBV5-4 and TRBJ1-2; 8 bases are shared with TRBD1. Germline V gives CDR1 SGHNT, CDR2 YYREEE (reference sequence). V was clipped by 1 base and J by 8 bases; unmatched bases: 7. The CDR3 contains 14 residues.